The T cell receptor (beta chain) under discussion was sequenced for a study of CD8+ T cells in alopecia areata. Study-level findings and limits: Amid tofacitinib therapy, many expanded lesional clones stayed present in scalp and blood.

Sample treatment: oral pan-JAK inhibitor, 5-10 mg twice daily. Those with alopecia areata gave lesional scalp punch biopsies and peripheral blood. This clone was recorded at least ten times. The antigen remains undetermined. Isolated RNA was reverse transcribed into cDNA used as the sequencing template. TCRdb keeps only in-frame clones here, not all; method: immunoSEQ multiplex PCR. The sample yields roughly 250,000 clones, 60% seen once. Germline assignment: CDR1 SNHLY and CDR2 FYNNEI. This CDR3 region has 14 residues. Trimming removed 4 bases from V and 8 bases from J, with 15 bases in between. The TCR comes from a human donor with alopecia areata. This chain uses TRBV2 with TRBJ1-5; D might be TRBD1 (5 bases). The specimen comprised CD4+ T cells sorted from blood, sampled around week 54, from a patient treated with tofacitinib. The CDR3 loop is CASSGGTGIEPQHF. In DNA form, the CDR3 reads TGTGCCAGCAGTGGGGGGACGGGGATCGAGCCCCAGCATTTT.